This T cell receptor (beta chain) was sequenced in a study of graft-versus-host responses after intestinal transplantation. Study overall: All recipients were given anti-thymocyte globulin induction, and tacrolimus and steroids were then administered for around three years.

General study findings and limits: The recipient marrow held GvH clones, and some of them showed up first in ileum or blood. Association was observed between peak circulating GvH clone levels and early post-transplant HvG declines. Clonal ratios of graft-versus-host to host-versus-graft in allografts were high for patients exhibiting graft-donor T cell macrochimerism.

Details on this clone: Its antigen remains unknown.

With 5 bases clipped from V and 6 bases from J, the junction kept 9 bases outside the gene matches. This CDR3 contains 15 residues. Germline loops: CDR1 SGHTA, CDR2 FQGTGA. Generated by immunoSEQ multiplex PCR, the TCRdb table keeps only in-frame clones and is missing some. The sample consists of around 9,900 clones, roughly 96% of them appearing once. Sequencing used bone marrow, obtained around 75 weeks after intestinal transplantation. The receptor was isolated from a human patient who received an intestinal transplant, so some T cells may come from the graft donor. The chain recombines TRBV7-3 with TRBJ2-1; 8 positions match TRBD2. CDR3 coding DNA: TGTGCCAGCAGCCCAGCGGGAGTAGGGGGCAATGAGCAGTTCTTC. Translating gives CASSPAGVGGNEQFF.